One T cell receptor (beta chain) is described in this entry. The data are from a study of blood T cell repertoires in COVID-19. For the study at large: PBMCs, B-cell-depleted T cells, or T cells provided the cDNA or gDNA that made up the material.

The J segment lost 7 bases and the V segment lost 4 bases, leaving 16 bases of the junction unmatched. The CDR3 is 17 residues long. CDR1 SGHNT and CDR2 YYREEE come from the germline V gene (reference sequence). The authors' processing: By means of reference gene primer amplification, nucleated cell counts were estimated. Clones were read by immunoSEQ multiplex PCR, and TCRdb kept only the in-frame ones, dropping some. V, J and clone size were drawn from that table, and D and trimming were deduced from the DNA. The table has fewer than 250,000 clones, about 88% seen once; the top ten hold roughly 24%. In terms of age and location, participants ranged from roughly 18 to 95 years and lived in under 30 US areas. Clinical history reported by participants formed the basis on which cohorts were assigned.

The specimen sequenced was PBMCs or T cells enriched from blood (not recorded which). The V call is TRBV5-4, the J call TRBJ2-2, with TRBD1 matching 7 bases. The source is a woman in her thirties or forties in a cohort exposed to, infected with or recovered from COVID-19 (not recorded which). The CDR3 sequence is CASSPRTGGIRDGELFF. CDR3 DNA: TGTGCCAGCAGCCCTAGGACAGGAGGTATTAGAGACGGGGAGCTGTTTTTT.